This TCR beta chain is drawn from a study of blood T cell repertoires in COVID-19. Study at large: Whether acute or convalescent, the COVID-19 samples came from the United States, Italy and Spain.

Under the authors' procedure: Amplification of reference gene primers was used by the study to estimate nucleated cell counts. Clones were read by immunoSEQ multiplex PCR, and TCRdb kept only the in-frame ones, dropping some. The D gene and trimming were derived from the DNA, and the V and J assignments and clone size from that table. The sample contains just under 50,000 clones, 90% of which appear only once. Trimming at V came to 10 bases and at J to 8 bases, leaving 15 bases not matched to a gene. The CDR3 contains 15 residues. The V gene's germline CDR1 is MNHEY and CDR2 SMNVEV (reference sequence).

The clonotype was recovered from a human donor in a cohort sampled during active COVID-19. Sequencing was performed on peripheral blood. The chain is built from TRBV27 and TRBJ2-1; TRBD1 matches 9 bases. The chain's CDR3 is CATILPGTGRHEQFF. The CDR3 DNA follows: TGTGCCACCATCTTACCCGGGACAGGGAGGCATGAGCAGTTCTTC.